This TCR beta chain was observed in a study of shared clonotypes between healthy human individuals. Study conclusions and caveats: Sampling involved blood alone; tissue repertoires likely differ. Around 4.7% of naive CD4 clonotypes were shared across four donors.

Here immunoSEQ multiplex PCR was the method, and the copy in TCRdb shows in-frame clones only, minus some. The sample records roughly 2,500,000 clones, roughly 93% being singletons. Points on this clone: The antigen is undetermined.

Germline V gene data show CDR1 as MDHEN and CDR2 as SYDVKM. Unmatched junction bases numbered 7, after V lost 5 bases and J lost 1 base. This CDR3 spans 16 amino acids. This receptor was taken from a man younger than 35 in good health. Some clones in this sample may be carry-over from other donors' samples. The chain combines TRBV28 with TRBJ2-3; 9 bases are shared with TRBD1. The specimen was naive CD4+ T cells from PBMCs. Subset given: CD45RA+ positively selected. CDR3 in amino acids: CASSPLRQGGTDTQYF. In nucleotides, the CDR3 is TGTGCCAGCAGTCCCCTGAGACAGGGGGGCACAGATACGCAGTATTTT.